Listed below are T cell receptor beta chains from one sample, sequenced in a study of shared clonotypes between healthy human individuals. Only in-frame clones appear in the TCRdb table, and some are missing; sequencing was by immunoSEQ multiplex PCR. The sample records about 2.2 million clones, 80% to 95% being singletons. The sample taken for sequencing was naive CD8+ T cells from PBMCs. These receptors all come from a man between 18 and 29 years old in good health. Some clones in this sample may be carry-over from other donors' samples. The conserved cysteine and the conserved F or W are not part of the CDR3 here. Expanded clones get a size class; other rows say once, few or many, or leave the size out.

V gene,J gene,clone size,CDR3 protein
TRBV5-1,TRBJ1-1,few,ASSFDRVSVF
TRBV7-2,TRBJ2-7,.,ASSSPPSEQY
TRBV10-2,TRBJ2-1,once,ASSAVDPGEQF
TRBV28,TRBJ2-7,.,ASSFFSGYEQY
TRBV27,TRBJ1-1,.,ASSLYGESDTEAF
TRBV6-5,TRBJ1-5,.,ASSNGGRQH
TRBV5-1,TRBJ2-1,.,ASSLSRNEQF
TRBV27,TRBJ2-1,.,ASSRDRGYNEQF
TRBV27,TRBJ2-1,.,ASSNPGTSGYNEQF
TRBV19,TRBJ1-3,.,ASYGSYGNTIY
TRBV6-1,TRBJ2-3,.,ASSEGWAVDTQY
TRBV9,TRBJ2-1,.,ASSAGETYNEQF
TRBV7-9,TRBJ2-3,.,ASSAISKLTSGSTDTQY
TRBV7-9,TRBJ2-1,.,AAVGGDNNEQF
TRBV4-1,TRBJ1-2,.,ASSQGPGGGYT
TRBV5-4,TRBJ2-7,.,ASSLWVGYEQY
TRBV10-3,TRBJ2-7,once,AISESSSGSGSYEQY
TRBV28,TRBJ2-1,once,ASSFVSSYNEQF
TRBV27,TRBJ2-7,.,ASRYGTGYEQY
TRBV7-8,TRBJ2-1,.,ASSEGTLSSYNEQF
TRBV13,TRBJ1-1,.,ASSTHGVYMNTEAF
TRBV7-9,TRBJ2-1,.,ASSTGGNEQF